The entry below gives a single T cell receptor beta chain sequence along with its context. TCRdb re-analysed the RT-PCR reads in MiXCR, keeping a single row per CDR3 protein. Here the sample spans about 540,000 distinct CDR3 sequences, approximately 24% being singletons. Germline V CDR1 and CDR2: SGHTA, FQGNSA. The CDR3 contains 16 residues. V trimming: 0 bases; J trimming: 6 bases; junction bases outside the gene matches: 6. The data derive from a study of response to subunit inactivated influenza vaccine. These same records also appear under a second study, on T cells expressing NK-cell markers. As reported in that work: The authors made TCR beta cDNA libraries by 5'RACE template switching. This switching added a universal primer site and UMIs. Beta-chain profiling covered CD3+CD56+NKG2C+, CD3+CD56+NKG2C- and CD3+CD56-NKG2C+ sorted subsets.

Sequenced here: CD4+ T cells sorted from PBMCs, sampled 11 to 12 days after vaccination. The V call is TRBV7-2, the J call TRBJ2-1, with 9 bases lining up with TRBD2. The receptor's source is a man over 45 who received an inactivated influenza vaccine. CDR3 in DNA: TGTGCCAGCAGCTTAGCGTTCAGCGGGGGGTTCAATGAGCAGTTCTTC. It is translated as CASSLAFSGGFNEQFF.